The next 18 T cell receptor beta chains were all read from a single sample in a study of shared T cell receptors in the human thymus. Profiling relied on immunoSEQ multiplex PCR, and the TCRdb table lists in-frame clones only, not all of them. The table includes hundreds of thousands of clones, more than 70% detected once. Separately, the same data were catalogued under a study of human thymus T cells.

Sequenced material: thymocytes. The receptors were gathered from a boy in the first two years of life with a congenital heart defect.

The chain carries TRBV5-4 and TRBJ2-1; TRBD2 is a possible D gene (5 bases). Germline V gives CDR1 SGHNT, CDR2 YYREEE (reference sequence). CDR3 length: 17 amino acids. Trimming removed 7 bases at V and 0 bases at J, with 20 bases between. CDR3 sequence (DNA): TGTGCCAGCCAAGGCTTGGGCGGGCCGATCTCCTACAATGAGCAGTTCTTC. This codes for CASQGLGGPISYNEQFF.

The chain recombines TRBV9 with TRBJ2-5, with TRBD2 matching over 7 bases. There are 13 residues in the CDR3. The ends lost 3 bases at V and 2 bases at J; junction bases unmatched: 1. Germline CDR1 reads SGDLS; CDR2 reads YYNGEE. CDR3: CASSGSGQETQYF. The CDR3 DNA is TGTGCCAGCAGCGGTAGCGGGCAAGAGACCCAGTACTTC.

The chain links TRBV30 to TRBJ2-5; 8 nucleotides line up with TRBD1. V gave up 4 bases and J gave up 4 bases; unmatched junction bases: 11. This CDR3 comprises 15 residues. Germline V lookup: CDR1 GTSNPN, CDR2 SVGIG (reference sequence). CDR3 bases: TGTGCCTGGAAAGGCCAGGGGGCGGCTGGAGAGACCCAGTACTTC. It yields the protein CAWKGQGAAGETQYF.

The gene calls are TRBV5-6 and TRBJ2-7, with 7 positions matching TRBD1. V lost 2 bases, J lost 2 bases, and 1 base stayed unmatched. This CDR3 is built from 13 residues. CDR1 and CDR2 from the germline V gene are SGHDT and YYEEEE. In DNA, the CDR3 is TGTGCCAGCAGCTTAGGGGGCCCCTACGAGCAGTACTTC. Its translation is CASSLGGPYEQYF.

This clone was counted a single time. This sequence joins TRBV13 and TRBJ2-1; 13 bases line up with TRBD2. From germline, CDR1 is PRHDT and CDR2 FYEKMQ (reference sequence). Trimming at V came to 4 bases and at J to 8 bases, leaving 11 bases not matched to a gene. CDR3 length equals 17 residues. Written as DNA, the CDR3 is TGTGCCAGCAGCTCCAATAAACTAGCGGGAGGGCCCCATGAGCAGTTCTTC. Its protein is CASSSNKLAGGPHEQFF. Full variable domain (remainder filled in from reference TRBV13 and TRBJ2-1): AAGVIQSPRHLIKEKRETATLKCYPIPRHDTVYWYQQGPGQDPQFLISFYEKMQSDKGSIPDRFSAQQFSDYHSELNMSSLELGDSALYFCASSSNKLAGGPHEQFFGPGTRLTVL.

With regard to this clone: Other DNA sequences in this sample translate to the same CDR3. The chain carries TRBV12-5 and TRBJ2-2, with D possibly TRBD2 on 6 matching bases. Per the germline V gene, CDR1 is LGHNT and CDR2 is FRNRAP. The CDR3 is made up of 12 amino acids. CDR3 residues: CANRREAGELFF. The CDR3, as DNA: TGTGCGAACCGTAGGGAGGCCGGGGAGCTGTTTTTT.

The chain joins TRBV5-1 to TRBJ1-1; 12 bases are shared with TRBD1. This CDR3 is built from 15 residues. The V and J ends lost 4 bases and 3 bases, in that order; junction bases with no gene match: 4. Germline CDR1 is SGHRS and CDR2 is YFSETQ. As DNA, the CDR3 is TGCGCCAGCAGCCCGGGACAGGGGGCGTACACTGAAGCTTTCTTT. Its protein is CASSPGQGAYTEAFF.

V and J are TRBV7-7 and TRBJ2-1; possible D gene TRBD2, 5 bases. CDR3 length equals 15 residues. Germline V lookup: CDR1 SSHAT, CDR2 FNYEAQ (reference sequence). The V end was cut by 5 bases, the J end by 4 bases, with 15 bases between. CDR3 bases: TGTGCCAGCAGCCCCACGGAGGCCGGATACAATGAGCAGTTCTTC. This gives the protein CASSPTEAGYNEQFF. The full variable domain, completed using reference TRBV7-7 and TRBJ2-1, is GAGVSQSPRYKVTKRGQDVTLRCDPISSHATLYWYQQALGQGPEFLTYFNYEAQPDKSGLPSDRFSAERPEGSISTLTIQRTEQRDSAMYRCASSPTEAGYNEQFFGPGTRLTVL.

This clone has just a few counts. The rearrangement links TRBV5-6 to TRBJ1-6, with D possibly TRBD1 on 6 matching bases. The CDR3 consists of 14 residues. The germline V gene has CDR1 SGHDT and CDR2 YYEEEE. Trimming left V 2 bases short and J 10 bases short, with 13 bases between. This chain's CDR3 is CASSFSTGDSPLHF. For the CDR3, the DNA is TGTGCCAGCAGCTTTTCGACAGGCGACTCACCCCTCCACTTT.

CDR3 in DNA: TGTGCCAGCAGAGAAATAGCGGGAGTTAGGGAAAATGAGCAGTTCTTC. Its protein is CASREIAGVRENEQFF. This chain joins TRBV28 and TRBJ2-1, with 9 positions matching TRBD2. This CDR3 has 16 residues. J lost 7 bases, V lost 6 bases, and 13 bases had no gene match. Germline assignment: CDR1 MDHEN and CDR2 SYDVKM.

V gene TRBV27 combines with J gene TRBJ2-3, with 7 bases lining up with TRBD1. The germline CDR1 and CDR2 sequences are MNHEY and SMNVEV (reference sequence). The CDR3 is 14 residues long. V shed 5 bases, J shed 3 bases, and the junction held 5 bases outside the gene matches. The CDR3 region is CASSTHRGTDTQYF. CDR3 nucleotides: TGTGCCAGCAGTACACACAGGGGAACAGATACGCAGTATTTT.

This rearrangement joins TRBV5-5 to TRBJ1-6; unclear D gene. The CDR3 spans 16 residues. V gave up 4 bases and J gave up 0 bases, with 11 bases separating them. Looked up from germline, CDR1 is SGHKS and CDR2 is YYEKEE (reference sequence). The DNA for the CDR3 is TGTGCCAGCAGCCCAATCCCGAGCTCCTATAATTCACCCCTCCACTTT. Encoded protein: CASSPIPSSYNSPLHF.

This rearrangement joins TRBV20-1 to TRBJ2-7; D uncertain. Trimming left V 5 bases short and J 6 bases short, with 11 bases between. The CDR3 contains 11 residues. Germline values: CDR1 DFQATT, CDR2 SNEGSKA (reference sequence). The CDR3 DNA reads as TGCAGTGCTCTTCCCCTTCTCGAGCAGTACTTC. This translates into CSALPLLEQYF.

The chain recombines TRBV9 with TRBJ2-1; 7 bases map to TRBD2. J was trimmed by 5 bases and V by 0 bases; bases with no gene match: 8. Germline values: CDR1 SGDLS, CDR2 YYNGEE. This CDR3 has 16 amino acids. The DNA for the CDR3 is TGTGCCAGCAGCGTAGCTGTTCCTAGCGGAAACAATGAGCAGTTCTTC. Translated, it gives CASSVAVPSGNNEQFF.

CDR3 sequence (DNA): TGTGCCAGCAGTTTACGTCCCTACAATGAGCAGTTCTTC. It yields the protein CASSLRPYNEQFF. The chain carries TRBV27 and TRBJ2-1; D is unclear. V shed 2 bases and J shed 2 bases, with 4 bases lying between them. This CDR3 comprises 13 residues. Germline V CDR1 and CDR2: MNHEY, SMNVEV (reference sequence).

The chain links TRBV27 to TRBJ1-2; 10 nucleotides agree with TRBD1. Looked up from germline, CDR1 is MNHEY and CDR2 is SMNVEV (reference sequence). Unmatched junction bases numbered 11, after V lost 8 bases and J lost 5 bases. The CDR3 sequence is 15 residues long. In nucleotides, the CDR3 is TGTGCCAGCCGGACCGTCGGACAGGGGGTTTATGGCTACACCTTC. Amino acids: CASRTVGQGVYGYTF.

V usage is TRBV28 and J usage is TRBJ1-3; D is uncertain. The CDR3 runs to 16 residues. The V end lost 2 bases, the J end lost 0 bases, and 11 bases lay between the germline ends. Germline V gene lookup returns CDR1 MDHEN and CDR2 SYDVKM. CDR3 nucleotide sequence: TGTGCCAGCAGTTTACCGACACCATCCTCTGGAAACACCATATATTTT. Translating gives CASSLPTPSSGNTIYF.

This clone was observed once. The genes are TRBV7-2 and TRBJ2-1; 7 nucleotides match TRBD2. Trimming at V came to 2 bases and at J to 6 bases, leaving 7 bases not matched to a gene. Germline loops: CDR1 SGHTA, CDR2 FQGNSA. This CDR3 is built from 15 residues. The CDR3 here is CASSLLGGGSNEQFF. The DNA of the CDR3 is TGTGCCAGCAGCTTATTGGGGGGAGGGAGCAATGAGCAGTTCTTC.